The source of this T cell receptor beta chain is a study of T cell responses to AZD1222 COVID-19 vaccine. A remark on this clone: Its antigen is unidentified.

The CDR3 runs 14 residues. Germline CDR1 is SGHDT and CDR2 is YYEEEE. V shed 1 base and J shed 3 bases, with 7 bases lying between them. Sequencing used immunoSEQ multiplex PCR; TCRdb keeps in-frame clones, though not all of them. Of 160,000 or so clones in the sample, about nine tenths were seen once. Study outcomes and limitations: In the spike-specific TCR repertoire, nearly half reportedly target unmutated variant regions.

The TCR sequence derives from an adult in good health. The specimen was peripheral blood, collected on day 0 of AZD1222 vaccination. The J gene is TRBJ1-4, the V gene TRBV5-6, with D unclear. The CDR3 bases are TGTGCCAGCAGCTTGAACCGGCCTAATGAAAAACTGTTTTTT. Protein sequence: CASSLNRPNEKLFF.